The 18 T cell receptor beta chains reported below all come from one sample, sequenced in a study of blood T cell repertoires in COVID-19. This table comes from immunoSEQ multiplex PCR, and its TCRdb copy is limited to in-frame clones, with some not included. Altogether just over 300,000 clones are present, over 75% being singletons, with the ten largest covering 3.5% to 4.5%. Sequencing was done on a sample of PBMCs or T cells enriched from blood (not recorded which). The receptor source for this set is a man aged 30 to 39 who had recovered from COVID-19.

This chain joins TRBV5-8 and TRBJ2-5; possibly TRBD1 for D (5 bases). CDR1 is SGHTS, CDR2 YDEGEE, per germline. The CDR3 totals 14 residues. Trimming took off 3 bases at V and 4 bases at J, with 13 bases between the two ends. The DNA of the CDR3 is TGTGCCAGCAGCTCCCGCAGGGCCGGAGAGACCCAGTACTTC. Encoded protein: CASSSRRAGETQYF.

This chain uses TRBV4-1 with TRBJ2-5; 9 bases map to TRBD2. CDR1 is MGHRA, CDR2 YSYEKL, per germline. The CDR3 is 15 residues long. The V gene end was trimmed by 1 base and the J gene end by 4 bases; junction bases not matched to a gene: 4. The CDR3 sequence is CASSQGTSVGETQYF. The CDR3 nucleotides read TGCGCCAGCAGCCAAGGGACTAGCGTGGGAGAGACCCAGTACTTC.

In its sample, this clone was seen once. The chain links TRBV5-4 to TRBJ2-5; TRBD2 agrees at 9 bases. V lost 0 bases to trimming and J lost 1 base; unmatched junction nucleotides: 7. This CDR3 has 17 residues. CDR1 SGHNT and CDR2 YYREEE come from the germline V gene (reference sequence). CDR3 in DNA: TGTGCCAGCAGCTTGGGTGGGTTTAGCGGGGGCCAAGAGACCCAGTACTTC. Its protein is CASSLGGFSGGQETQYF.

This clone was seen just once. The J gene is TRBJ2-3, the V gene TRBV24-1; the match to TRBD1 covers 12 bases. CDR1 is KGHDR, CDR2 SFDVKD, per germline. The CDR3 length is 18 residues. V gave up 6 bases and J gave up 1 base; unmatched junction bases: 10. DNA for the CDR3: TGTGCCACCAGTACGGGGACAGGGGGCGACGGAGGCACAGATACGCAGTATTTT. This codes for CATSTGTGGDGGTDTQYF.

The rearrangement joins TRBV3-1 (or the pseudogene TRBV3-2) to TRBJ2-5, with 10 bases aligning to TRBD1. CDR1 and CDR2 from the germline V gene are LGHDT and YNNKEL (reference sequence). The CDR3 is 17 residues long. J gave up 5 bases and V 4 bases, and 13 bases lay outside the gene matches. The CDR3 reads CASSPSRWTGGDETQYF. The CDR3 DNA is TGTGCCAGCAGCCCATCGCGTTGGACAGGGGGAGATGAGACCCAGTACTTC.

The chain recombines TRBV7-9 with TRBJ1-2, with 10 positions matching TRBD1. This CDR3 comprises 15 residues. From germline, CDR1 is SEHNR and CDR2 FQNEAQ (reference sequence). V gave up 4 bases and J gave up 5 bases; unmatched junction bases: 7. The CDR3 coding sequence is TGTGCCAGCAGCTCGACAGGGGGCCAATTTTATGGCTACACCTTC. It specifies CASSSTGGQFYGYTF.

The gene calls are TRBV5-6 and TRBJ2-5; weak D call: TRBD1 (5 bases). In germline, CDR1 is SGHDT, CDR2 YYEEEE. V was trimmed by 4 bases and J by 1 base, leaving 11 bases between them. This CDR3 region has 14 residues. CDR3 DNA sequence: TGTGCCAGCAGCCCGGACATCGTCCAAGAGACCCAGTACTTC. It translates to CASSPDIVQETQYF.

The chain uses TRBV12-5 and TRBJ1-5; the D is unclear. With 0 bases removed from V and 11 bases from J, the gap between germline ends came to 11 bases. The CDR3 length is 13 residues. Germline values: CDR1 LGHNT, CDR2 FRNRAP. The CDR3: CASGLVPAGAQHF. CDR3 DNA: TGTGCTAGTGGTTTGGTACCAGCCGGAGCCCAGCATTTT.

This clone has just one count. The chain employs TRBV7-9 and TRBJ1-2; TRBD1 is a possible D gene (5 bases). The CDR3 runs to 17 residues. Between the trimmed V and J ends, which lost 4 bases and 3 bases, there was a span of 21 bases. Looked up from germline, CDR1 is SEHNR and CDR2 is FQNEAQ (reference sequence). This chain's CDR3 is CASSSTAGLSEYYGYTF. For the CDR3, the DNA is TGTGCCAGCAGCTCGACGGCGGGACTTTCTGAATACTATGGCTACACCTTC.

This chain connects TRBV5-1 to TRBJ2-2; D might be TRBD1 (6 bases). The CDR3 consists of 14 residues. From germline, CDR1 is SGHRS and CDR2 YFSETQ. V was clipped by 7 bases and J by 2 bases, with 12 bases between them. The CDR3 protein is CASVRTDNTGELFF. The CDR3 DNA sequence: TGCGCCAGCGTCAGGACAGATAACACCGGGGAGCTGTTTTTT. Combining the CDR3 with reference TRBV5-1 and TRBJ2-2 gives the whole variable domain KAGVTQTPRYLIKTRGQQVTLSCSPISGHRSVSWYQQTPGQGLQFLFEYFSETQRNKGNFPGRFSGRQFSNSRSEMNVSTLELGDSALYLCASVRTDNTGELFFGEGSRLTVL.

This clone has ten or more counts. V is TRBV11-2 and J is TRBJ1-2; D is uncertain. Trimming left V 2 bases short and J 0 bases short, with 7 bases between. The CDR3 contains 14 residues. Germline V gene lookup returns CDR1 SGHAT and CDR2 FQNNGV. CDR3 region: CASSLSPANYGYTF. In DNA form, the CDR3 reads TGTGCCAGCAGCTTAAGTCCAGCTAACTATGGCTACACCTTC.

J is TRBJ1-4 and V is TRBV7-9, with D unresolved. V gave up 1 base and J gave up 8 bases, with 17 bases separating them. The length of the CDR3 is 16 residues. Germline V gene data show CDR1 as SEHNR and CDR2 as FQNEAQ (reference sequence). The DNA for the CDR3 is TGTGCCAGCAGCTTAGTTTGGGCCGCCCCGGGGGAAAAACTGTTTTTT. Its translation: CASSLVWAAPGEKLFF.

The V call is TRBV5-4, the J call TRBJ2-7; 10 bases fit TRBD1. This CDR3 spans 12 amino acids. Trimming took 4 bases from V and 7 from J; bases not matched to a gene: 2. Germline CDR1 and CDR2: SGHNT and YYREEE (reference sequence). The CDR3 reads CASSQGQGEQYF. The CDR3 DNA is TGTGCCAGCAGCCAGGGACAGGGGGAGCAGTACTTC.

The CDR3 region is CASNSGLAGLYEQYF. In DNA, the CDR3 is TGTGCCAGCAATTCAGGACTAGCGGGTCTGTACGAGCAGTACTTC. This chain links TRBV2 with TRBJ2-7; 11 positions agree with TRBD2. CDR1 SNHLY and CDR2 FYNNEI come from the germline V gene. This CDR3 is built from 15 residues. Unmatched junction bases numbered 9, after V lost 7 bases and J lost 4 bases.

This clone was found once. The gene calls are TRBV7-2 and TRBJ2-1; TRBD1 matches at 7 bases. The V and J ends lost 5 bases and 8 bases, in that order; junction bases with no gene match: 9. Germline values: CDR1 SGHTA, CDR2 FQGNSA. This CDR3 spans 14 amino acids. CDR3 protein: CASSPGLTGDEQFF. In DNA form, the CDR3 reads TGTGCCAGCAGCCCCGGACTTACAGGGGATGAGCAGTTCTTC.

The rearrangement joins TRBV24-1 to TRBJ2-2; no reliable D call. Trimming removed 4 bases at V and 5 bases at J, with 10 bases between. The germline V gene has CDR1 KGHDR and CDR2 SFDVKD. The CDR3 runs 14 residues. CDR3 loop: CATSDRGPTGELFF. The CDR3 nucleotides read TGTGCCACCAGTGACCGAGGTCCGACCGGGGAGCTGTTTTTT.

This clone was seen only once. This rearrangement joins TRBV7-2 to TRBJ1-2; 8 bases map to TRBD1. Germline CDR1 SGHTA, CDR2 FQGNSA. V lost 2 bases and J lost 8; bases outside the gene matches: 13. The CDR3 length is 16 residues. CDR3 protein: CASSLTTGEKARGYTF. In DNA, the CDR3 is TGTGCCAGCAGCTTAACGACAGGGGAGAAGGCCCGAGGCTACACCTTC.

The chain couples TRBV7-6 to TRBJ2-7, with TRBD1 matching 8 bases. CDR3 length: 13 residues. Unmatched junction bases numbered 3, after V lost 5 bases and J lost 3 bases. Germline CDR1 reads SGHVS; CDR2 reads FNYEAQ. CDR3 nucleotide sequence: TGTGCCAGCAGCGTCGACAGGGGCTACGAGCAGTACTTC. It yields the protein CASSVDRGYEQYF.